This TCR beta chain is from a study of T cell repertoires in cytomegalovirus infection. Findings and limits, study-wide: HLA-C-restricted CMV clonotypes gave the most frequent clonotype in two of eight donors.

Via MiXCR, TCRdb re-called the reads, giving one row per CDR3 protein. Here the sample spans about 740,000 distinct CDR3 sequences, roughly a third being singletons. This clonotype was counted at least ten times. Its cognate antigen is unknown. CDR1 and CDR2 (germline): SGHVS, FQNEAQ. The ends were cut back, 0 bases at V and 0 bases at J, with 6 bases in the middle. CDR3 length equals 14 residues. The sequencing input was PBMCs. The chain is built from TRBV7-8 and TRBJ2-7; the D gene could be TRBD1 or TRBD2 (5 bases each). This receptor was identified in a human donor in good health (CMV status not recorded). Some clones in this sample may be carry-over from other donors' samples. DNA for the CDR3: TGTGCCAGCAGCTTAGCGGGGGTCTCCTACGAGCAGTACTTC. This gives the protein CASSLAGVSYEQYF. Full variable domain (outside the CDR3, taken from reference TRBV7-8 and TRBJ2-7): GAGVSQSPRYKVAKRGQDVALRCDPISGHVSLFWYQQALGQGPEFLTYFQNEAQLDKSGLPSDRFFAERPEGSVSTLKIQRTQQEDSAVYLCASSLAGVSYEQYFGPGTRLTVT.